The 30 T cell receptor beta chains below come from one sample, sequenced in a study of T cells in Graves' hyperthyroidism and ophthalmopathy. Researchers amplified the TCR beta CDR3 regions from RNA transcripts. First-round RT-PCR of the TCR CDR3 relied on the HTBI primer set. From the multiplex PCR reads, TCRdb called clonotypes with MiXCR, one entry per CDR3 protein. The top ten clones hold roughly 10% of a sample with some 740,000 distinct CDR3 sequences, around 15% of them seen once. The sequenced sample consisted of blood. The source of these receptors is a woman aged 18-29 years with Graves' hyperthyroidism.

The sample holds many counts of this clonotype. The chain uses TRBV11-2 and TRBJ2-1; TRBD2 matches 8 bases. Unmatched junction bases numbered 12, after V lost 5 bases and J lost 6 bases. This CDR3 has 16 residues. Germline assignment: CDR1 SGHAT and CDR2 FQNNGV. The CDR3 loop is CASSIQAGDFINEQFF. The CDR3 coding sequence is TGTGCCAGCAGCATCCAAGCGGGAGACTTCATCAATGAGCAGTTCTTC.

A few counts support this clonotype. The CDR3 here is CASSESAGAGVYNEQFF. In nucleotides, the CDR3 is TGCGCCAGCAGTGAGTCAGCAGGGGCGGGAGTCTACAATGAGCAGTTCTTC. V usage is TRBV10-2 and J usage is TRBJ2-1, with a tentative D call TRBD2 (7 bases). V lost 0 bases and J lost 3, with 15 bases in between. CDR1 and CDR2 (germline): WSHSY, SAAADI. The CDR3 has 17 amino acids.

In its sample, this clonotype was seen many times. The rearrangement uses TRBV5-1 and TRBJ2-1; TRBD2 matches 7 bases. Trimming took 5 bases from V and 4 from J; bases not matched to a gene: 9. The CDR3 has 15 residues. Germline V gene data show CDR1 as SGHRS and CDR2 as YFSETQ. The CDR3 loop reads CASSWTGAGYNEQFF. The DNA for the CDR3 is TGCGCCAGCAGTTGGACGGGAGCGGGATACAATGAGCAGTTCTTC.

This clonotype appeared a few times. The J gene is TRBJ1-2, the V gene TRBV20-1; D may be TRBD1 (5 bases). Trimming took off 5 bases at V and 5 bases at J, with 15 bases between the two ends. From germline, CDR1 is DFQATT and CDR2 SNEGSKA (reference sequence). The CDR3 is made up of 13 amino acids. CDR3 sequence reads: CSALQIEGYGYTF. CDR3 nucleotide sequence: TGCAGTGCTCTTCAAATTGAGGGGTATGGCTACACCTTC.

This clonotype was counted at least ten times. The rearrangement links TRBV15 to TRBJ2-5, with a tentative D call TRBD2 (6 bases). The ends were cut back, 0 bases at V and 5 bases at J, with 19 bases in the middle. The CDR3 has 17 residues. Germline V lookup: CDR1 LNHNV, CDR2 YYDKDF (reference sequence). Here the CDR3 reads CATSREGWASAGETQYF. The CDR3 nucleotides are TGTGCCACCAGCAGAGAAGGCTGGGCTAGCGCGGGGGAGACCCAGTACTTC. Full variable domain (rest looked up from reference TRBV15 and TRBJ2-5): DAMVIQNPRYQVTQFGKPVTLSCSQTLNHNVMYWYQQKSSQAPKLLFHYYDKDFNNEADTPDNFQSRRPNTSFCFLDIRSPGLGDTAMYLCATSREGWASAGETQYFGPGTRLLVL.

The gene calls are TRBV6-2 or TRBV6-3 and TRBJ1-2; D not resolved. The germline V gene has CDR1 MNHEY and CDR2 SVGEGT. V was trimmed by 6 bases and J by 4 bases, leaving 12 bases between them. The CDR3 loop spans 13 amino acids. CDR3: CASRHQDSYGYTF. CDR3 DNA sequence: TGTGCCAGCAGGCACCAGGATTCCTATGGCTACACCTTC.

This clonotype has ten or more counts. The rearrangement uses TRBV9 and TRBJ1-2, with a tentative D call TRBD1 (5 bases). The length of the CDR3 is 16 residues. V dropped 4 bases and J dropped 3 bases, with 19 bases sitting between them. The germline CDR1 and CDR2 sequences are SGDLS and YYNGEE. The DNA of the CDR3 is TGTGCCAGCAGCCCATCCGGGGGGGGACTACACTATGGCTACACCTTC. It codes for CASSPSGGGLHYGYTF.

At least ten counts were recorded for this clonotype. J is TRBJ2-3 and V is TRBV20-1; no firm D call. Germline CDR1 is DFQATT and CDR2 is SNEGSKA (reference sequence). CDR3 length equals 15 residues. V was clipped by 1 base and J by 1 base, with 12 bases between them. Written as DNA, the CDR3 is TGCAGTGCTAGAGCGGGTGGCTTACGCACAGATACGCAGTATTTT. It translates to CSARAGGLRTDTQYF.

This clonotype has ten or more counts. The chain links TRBV6-6 to TRBJ2-7; 8 bases agree with TRBD2. The length of the CDR3 is 16 residues. The germline V gene has CDR1 MNHNY and CDR2 SVGAGI (reference sequence). V was pared by 1 base and J by 3 bases, with 8 bases of the junction left unmatched. CDR3 DNA: TGTGCCAGCAGTTACTACGGGGCCCGGGAGGGCTACGAGCAGTACTTC. It is translated as CASSYYGAREGYEQYF.

In its sample, this clonotype was seen many times. V usage is TRBV6-2 or TRBV6-3 and J usage is TRBJ1-1; possible D gene TRBD1, 6 bases. Trimming left V 0 bases short and J 1 base short, with 9 bases between. Germline-derived CDR1 and CDR2 are MNHEY and SVGEGT. This CDR3 has 15 amino acids. Written as DNA, the CDR3 is TGTGCCAGCAGTTACTCGGTGACAGGGAACACTGAAGCTTTCTTT. This codes for CASSYSVTGNTEAFF.

This clonotype was recorded many times. This sequence joins TRBV5-1 and TRBJ2-7; a weak D match, TRBD1 (7 bases). V was trimmed by 2 bases and J by 4 bases, leaving 13 bases between them. Germline V CDR1 and CDR2: SGHRS, YFSETQ. The CDR3 extends over 14 amino acids. CDR3: CASSFDPGGYEQYF. The CDR3 nucleotides read TGCGCCAGCAGCTTTGATCCAGGGGGGTACGAGCAGTACTTC.

V and J are TRBV19 and TRBJ2-5; 7 nucleotides match TRBD1. The trim removed 10 bases at V and 5 bases at J, leaving 10 bases unmatched. CDR1 and CDR2 (germline): LNHDA, SQIVND (reference sequence). CDR3 size: 13 residues. The CDR3 bases are TGTGCCACCAGACAGGGTTCGAGGGAGACCCAGTACTTC. Protein product: CATRQGSRETQYF. Full variable domain (outside the CDR3, taken from reference TRBV19 and TRBJ2-5): DGGITQSPKYLFRKEGQNVTLSCEQNLNHDAMYWYRQDPGQGLRLIYYSQIVNDFQKGDIAEGYSVSREKKESFPLTVTSAQKNPTAFYLCATRQGSRETQYFGPGTRLLVL.

This clonotype was seen repeatedly, ten times or more. The chain joins TRBV30 to TRBJ2-7; D perhaps matches TRBD2 (6 bases). The ends were cut back, 3 bases at V and 5 bases at J, with 14 bases in the middle. Germline loops: CDR1 GTSNPN, CDR2 SVGIG (reference sequence). This CDR3 region has 13 residues. DNA for the CDR3: TGTGCCTGGAGCCTCGGTTCGGGGGACGAGCAGTACTTC. Its translation is CAWSLGSGDEQYF. Complete variable domain (other parts from reference TRBV30 and TRBJ2-7): SQTIHQWPATLVQPVGSPLSLECTVEGTSNPNLYWYRQAAGRGLQLLFYSVGIGQISSEVPQNLSASRPQDRQFILSSKKLLLSDSGFYLCAWSLGSGDEQYFGPGTRLTVT.

This clonotype was seen ten or more times. V and J are TRBV7-9 and TRBJ2-1; weak D call: TRBD1 (6 bases). V shed 3 bases and J shed 6 bases, with 12 bases lying between them. Germline values: CDR1 SEHNR, CDR2 FQNEAQ (reference sequence). CDR3 length: 14 amino acids. Written as DNA, the CDR3 is TGTGCCAGCAGCTTCAGGGCCAGGGGCAATGAGCAGTTCTTC. It codes for CASSFRARGNEQFF.

This clonotype was detected many times. The rearrangement uses TRBV7-2 and TRBJ1-1; D is possibly TRBD1 (6 bases). The germline CDR1 and CDR2 sequences are SGHTA and FQGNSA. Trimming left V 8 bases short and J 5 bases short, with 12 bases between. This CDR3 is 12 amino acids long. CDR3 bases: TGTGCCAGCCAGGGGTTCGGAACTGAAGCTTTCTTT. Its protein product is CASQGFGTEAFF.

To note about this clonotype: A much larger clone lies one base from this, so it may be a read error. The chain employs TRBV20-1 and TRBJ2-1, with D possibly being TRBD2 (5 bases). The germline V gene encodes CDR1 DFQATT and CDR2 SNEGSKA (reference sequence). The CDR3 has 13 residues. V was pared by 0 bases and J by 10 bases, with 13 bases between. CDR3 in DNA: TGCAGTGCTAGAGATTGGGCTCCGGGAGAGCAGTTCTTC. This translates into CSARDWAPGEQFF.

Only one count was recorded for this clonotype. V usage is TRBV24-1 and J usage is TRBJ2-1; TRBD2 matches 8 bases. From germline, CDR1 is KGHDR and CDR2 SFDVKD. The CDR3 contains 14 residues. After removal of 8 bases from V and 4 bases from J, the junction contained 6 bases not matched to a gene. The CDR3 is CATTSGSLYNEQFF. In DNA form, the CDR3 reads TGTGCCACCACCAGCGGGAGCCTTTACAATGAGCAGTTCTTC.

At least ten counts were recorded for this clonotype. The chain uses TRBV2 and TRBJ2-3; the D gene is possibly TRBD2 (5 bases). CDR1 and CDR2 (germline): SNHLY, FYNNEI. There are 14 residues in the CDR3. V lost 2 bases, J lost 1 base, and 7 bases lay in between. In DNA form, the CDR3 reads TGTGCCAGCAGTGAAAGGCGGGGCACAGATACGCAGTATTTT. It is translated as CASSERRGTDTQYF. The full variable domain, completed using reference TRBV2 and TRBJ2-3, is EPEVTQTPSHQVTQMGQEVILRCVPISNHLYFYWYRQILGQKVEFLVSFYNNEISEKSEIFDDQFSVERPDGSNFTLKIRSTKLEDSAMYFCASSERRGTDTQYFGPGTRLTVL.

This clonotype showed up just a few times. The V and J genes are TRBV3-1 and TRBJ2-5; D assignment may be TRBD1 or TRBD2 (6 bases each). The CDR3 spans 16 residues. Germline-derived CDR1 and CDR2 are LGHDT and YNNKEL (reference sequence). The V gene lost 0 bases and the J gene lost 7 bases, with 18 bases spanning the gap. The CDR3 loop reads CASSQEWRGEIGTQYF. CDR3 nucleotides: TGTGCCAGCAGCCAAGAGTGGAGGGGGGAGATTGGGACCCAGTACTTC.

Note on this clonotype: A read error is possible here, since a much larger clone lies one base away. The gene calls are TRBV20-1 and TRBJ1-3; D ambiguous. This CDR3 has 11 residues. Germline V gene data show CDR1 as DFQATT and CDR2 as SNEGSKA (reference sequence). CDR3 protein: CRLASRNTIYF. CDR3 sequence (DNA): TGCAGGCTGGCCTCTAGAAACACCATATATTTT.

This clonotype was picked up many times. This chain connects TRBV18 to TRBJ2-2; D gene uncertain. The V end lost 3 bases, the J end lost 1 base, and 9 bases lay between the germline ends. The CDR3 spans 15 residues. Germline values: CDR1 KGHSH, CDR2 LQKENI. As DNA, the CDR3 is TGTGCCAGCTCACCCATAGACCGGAACACCGGGGAGCTGTTTTTT. Translation gives CASSPIDRNTGELFF.

This clonotype occurred many times. The chain recombines TRBV28 with TRBJ1-5; TRBD1 matches at 7 bases. The CDR3 sequence is 15 residues long. Trimming took 10 bases from V and 5 from J; bases not matched to a gene: 14. Germline V gives CDR1 MDHEN, CDR2 SYDVKM. This CDR3 is CATIKLQGTYQPQHF. CDR3 sequence (DNA): TGTGCCACCATAAAATTACAGGGGACCTATCAGCCCCAGCATTTT. The whole variable domain, filled in from reference TRBV28 and TRBJ1-5, reads DVKVTQSSRYLVKRTGEKVFLECVQDMDHENMFWYRQDPGLGLRLIYFSYDVKMKEKGDIPEGYSVSREKKERFSLILESASTNQTSMYLCATIKLQGTYQPQHFGDGTRLSIL.

This clonotype was seen only a few times. The V gene is TRBV6-5, the J gene TRBJ1-2; weak D call: TRBD1 (5 bases). This CDR3 has 17 amino acids. Germline CDR1 and CDR2: MNHEY and SVGAGI. With 2 bases removed from V and 2 bases from J, the gap between germline ends came to 18 bases. The CDR3 region has the DNA TGTGCCAGCAGTTACCCCGATCCGACAGCCACCAACTATGGCTACACCTTC. Translating gives CASSYPDPTATNYGYTF.

This CDR3 reads CASSIGAGEGTDTQYF. Here the CDR3 DNA reads TGTGCCAGTAGTATTGGGGCAGGGGAAGGGACAGATACGCAGTATTTT. V and J are TRBV19 and TRBJ2-3; D is perhaps TRBD1 (6 bases). V lost 3 bases and J lost 3, with 16 bases in between. Germline V gene lookup returns CDR1 LNHDA and CDR2 SQIVND (reference sequence). This CDR3 comprises 16 residues.

This clonotype was detected only a few times. The conserved closing phenylalanine or tryptophan is absent in this CDR3, likely reflecting a read error. The chain employs TRBV12-3 or TRBV12-4 and TRBJ1-2, with TRBD1 as a possible D gene (6 bases). The CDR3 is made up of 13 amino acids. With 3 bases removed from V and 4 bases from J, the gap between germline ends came to 9 bases. CDR3 coding DNA: TGTGCCAGCAGTTTTGGAGGGGGCTATGGCTACACCTGC. Its translation: CASSFGGGYGYTC.

This clonotype was observed many times. The chain carries TRBV11-2 and TRBJ2-5; TRBD2 agrees at 7 bases. The germline CDR1 and CDR2 sequences are SGHAT and FQNNGV. Trimming took 2 bases from V and 2 from J; bases not matched to a gene: 2. The CDR3 is 14 residues long. CDR3 residues: CASSLTSEQETQYF. In nucleotides, the CDR3 is TGTGCCAGCAGCTTAACTAGCGAGCAAGAGACCCAGTACTTC.

This clonotype has ten or more counts. The J gene is TRBJ2-1, the V gene TRBV6-5; D gene unclear. CDR1 and CDR2 from the germline V gene are MNHEY and SVGAGI. The CDR3 length is 11 residues. V was trimmed by 2 bases and J by 8 bases, leaving 4 bases between them. CDR3 nucleotide sequence: TGTGCCAGCAGTTACGTAGATGAGCAGTTCTTC. This sequence encodes CASSYVDEQFF.

The V gene is TRBV11-1, the J gene TRBJ2-7, with 8 bases identical to TRBD1. Germline assignment: CDR1 SGHAT and CDR2 FQDESV (reference sequence). The CDR3 is 14 residues long. The ends lost 4 bases at V and 3 bases at J; junction bases unmatched: 5. The CDR3 loop is CASSSQGDYYEQYF. The DNA of the CDR3 is TGTGCCAGCAGCTCACAGGGGGATTACTACGAGCAGTACTTC.

The rearrangement uses TRBV9 and TRBJ2-2; possibly TRBD2 for D (6 bases). With 1 base removed from V and 4 bases from J, the gap between germline ends came to 11 bases. Looked up from germline, CDR1 is SGDLS and CDR2 is YYNGEE. The CDR3 is 15 residues long. CDR3 DNA: TGTGCCAGCAGCGTACGGGCGCGGGGCACCGGGGAGCTGTTTTTT. The encoded protein is CASSVRARGTGELFF. Drawing the rest from reference TRBV9 and TRBJ2-2, the complete variable domain is DSGVTQTPKHLITATGQRVTLRCSPRSGDLSVYWYQQSLDQGLQFLIQYYNGEERAKGNILERFSAQQFPDLHSELNLSSLELGDSALYFCASSVRARGTGELFFGEGSRLTVL.

As DNA, the CDR3 is TGCAGTGCTAGAGATCCGGGCCTCTATCAGCCCCAGCATTTT. This translates into CSARDPGLYQPQHF. The chain uses TRBV20-1 and TRBJ1-5; D ambiguous. Trimming stripped 0 bases from V and 5 bases from J, with 11 bases between. This CDR3 has 14 amino acids. Germline V CDR1 and CDR2: DFQATT, SNEGSKA (reference sequence).